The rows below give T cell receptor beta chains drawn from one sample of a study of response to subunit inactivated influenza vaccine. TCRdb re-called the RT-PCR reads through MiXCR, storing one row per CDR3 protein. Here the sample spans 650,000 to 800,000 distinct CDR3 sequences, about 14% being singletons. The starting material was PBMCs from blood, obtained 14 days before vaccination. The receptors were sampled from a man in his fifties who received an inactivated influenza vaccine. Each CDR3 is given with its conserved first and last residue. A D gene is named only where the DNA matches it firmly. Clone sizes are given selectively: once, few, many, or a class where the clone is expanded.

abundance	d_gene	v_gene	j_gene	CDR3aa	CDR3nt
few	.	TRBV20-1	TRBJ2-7	CSASSEAFYEQYF	TGCAGTGCTAGCAGCGAGGCCTTTTACGAGCAGTACTTC
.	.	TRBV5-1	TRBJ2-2	CASRAPLRDRTGELFF	TGCGCCAGCAGAGCCCCTTTGCGGGACCGCACCGGGGAGCTGTTTTTT
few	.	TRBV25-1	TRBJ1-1	CASAGDTNTEAFF	TGTGCCAGCGCAGGGGACACGAACACTGAAGCTTTCTTT
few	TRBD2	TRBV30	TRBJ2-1	CAWSVRLAGSNEQFF	TGTGCCTGGAGTGTACGGCTAGCGGGGAGCAATGAGCAGTTCTTC
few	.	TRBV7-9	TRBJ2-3	CASSLGQPGTDTQYF	TGTGCCAGCAGCTTAGGTCAACCAGGCACAGATACGCAGTATTTT
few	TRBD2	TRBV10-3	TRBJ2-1	CAISESEGRGPNEQFF	TGTGCCATCAGTGAGTCTGAGGGGAGGGGACCCAATGAGCAGTTCTTC
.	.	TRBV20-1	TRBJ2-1	CSASRALGISYNEQFF	TGCAGTGCTAGTAGGGCGCTGGGCATATCCTACAATGAGCAGTTCTTC
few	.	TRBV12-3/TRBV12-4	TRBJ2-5	CASSPNLKETQYF	TGTGCCAGCAGCCCGAACCTTAAAGAGACCCAGTACTTC
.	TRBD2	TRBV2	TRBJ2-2	CASSAEGLGNAGELFF	TGTGCCAGCAGCGCGGAGGGACTAGGAAATGCCGGGGAGCTGTTTTTT
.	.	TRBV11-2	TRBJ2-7	CASSLELDSTYEQYF	TGTGCCAGCAGCTTAGAATTGGACTCAACCTACGAGCAGTACTTC
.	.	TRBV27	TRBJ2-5	CASSMLGPAGTQYF	TGTGCCAGCAGTATGTTAGGGCCCGCAGGGACCCAGTACTTC
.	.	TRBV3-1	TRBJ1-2	CASSQGRGIYGYTF	TGTGCCAGCAGCCAAGGACGGGGAATCTATGGCTACACCTTC
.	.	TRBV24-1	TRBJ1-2	CATSDVRDHGYTF	TGTGCCACCAGTGATGTCCGGGACCATGGCTACACCTTC
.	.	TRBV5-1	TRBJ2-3	CASSLVPGGHDWPDSDTQYF	TGCGCCAGCAGCTTAGTCCCGGGGGGCCACGACTGGCCTGACTCAGATACGCAGTATTTT
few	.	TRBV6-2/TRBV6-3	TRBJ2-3	CASRNDRIDTQYF	TGTGCCAGCAGAAACGACAGGATCGATACGCAGTATTTT
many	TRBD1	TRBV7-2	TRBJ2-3	CASSLVPGQYTDTQYF	TGTGCCAGCAGCTTAGTCCCGGGACAGTACACAGATACGCAGTATTTT
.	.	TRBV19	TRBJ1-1	CASSKRGETEAFF	TGTGCCAGTAGTAAGAGGGGGGAAACTGAAGCTTTCTTT
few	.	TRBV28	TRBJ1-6	CASSLSTTIGSPLHF	TGTGCCAGCAGTTTATCTACTACAATTGGTTCACCCCTCCACTTT
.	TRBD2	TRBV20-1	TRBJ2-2	CSARDPWLAGGPGELFF	TGCAGTGCTAGAGATCCGTGGCTAGCGGGAGGGCCCGGGGAGCTGTTTTTT
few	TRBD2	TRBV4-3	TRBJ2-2	CASSQEAGRTNTGELFF	TGCGCCAGCAGCCAAGAAGCGGGACGGACGAACACCGGGGAGCTGTTTTTT
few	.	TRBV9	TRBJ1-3	CASSGNRVAGNTIYF	TGTGCCAGCAGCGGAAACAGGGTGGCTGGAAACACCATATATTTT
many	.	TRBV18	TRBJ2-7	CASSASLYEQYF	TGTGCCAGCTCAGCTAGCCTCTACGAGCAGTACTTC
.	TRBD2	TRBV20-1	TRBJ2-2	CSARGSSAGGHTGELFF	TGCAGTGCTAGGGGCTCTTCCGCGGGGGGGCACACCGGGGAGCTGTTTTTT
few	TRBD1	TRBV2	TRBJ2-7	CASTSGQGKYF	TGTGCCAGCACCTCCGGACAGGGGAAGTACTTC
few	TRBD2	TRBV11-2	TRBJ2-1	CASSLSPTSGTTYNEQFF	TGTGCCAGCAGCTTAAGTCCAACTAGCGGTACTACCTACAATGAGCAGTTCTTC
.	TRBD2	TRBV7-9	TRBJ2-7	CASSLVGGGGNEQYF	TGTGCCAGCAGCTTAGTTGGGGGGGGAGGAAACGAGCAGTACTTC
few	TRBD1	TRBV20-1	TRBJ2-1	CSASHKDRGRYGNEQFF	TGCAGTGCTAGTCACAAAGACAGGGGGCGGTATGGCAATGAGCAGTTCTTC
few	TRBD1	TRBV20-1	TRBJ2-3	CSARVGQGRGVDTQYF	TGCAGTGCTAGAGTCGGACAGGGGAGAGGTGTAGATACGCAGTATTTT
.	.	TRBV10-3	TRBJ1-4	CAIRPTMDEKLFF	TGTGCCATCCGTCCAACTATGGATGAAAAACTGTTTTTT
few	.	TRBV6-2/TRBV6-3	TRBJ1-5	CASSYGLQPQHF	TGTGCCAGCAGTTATGGTCTCCAGCCCCAGCATTTT
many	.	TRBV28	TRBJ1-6	CATKDYNSPLHF	TGTGCCACCAAAGATTATAATTCACCCCTCCACTTT
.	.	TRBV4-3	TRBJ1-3	CASSRSEHSGNTIYF	TGCGCCAGCAGCCGGTCCGAGCACTCTGGAAACACCATATATTTT
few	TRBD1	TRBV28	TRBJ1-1	CASSLTGALNTEAFF	TGTGCCAGCAGTTTAACAGGGGCCTTGAACACTGAAGCTTTCTTT
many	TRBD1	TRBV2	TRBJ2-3	CATREGASTDTQYF	TGTGCCACCAGAGAGGGGGCATCGACAGATACGCAGTATTTT
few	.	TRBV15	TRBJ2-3	CATSRGARIDTDTQYF	TGTGCCACCAGCAGAGGGGCGCGGATAGACACAGATACGCAGTATTTT
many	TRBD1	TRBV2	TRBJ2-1	CASRQRQGLVNEQFF	TGTGCCAGTAGACAGAGACAGGGTTTGGTCAATGAGCAGTTCTTC
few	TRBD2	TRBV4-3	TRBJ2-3	CASSQDASNSGRATQYF	TGCGCCAGCAGCCAAGATGCTTCTAATAGCGGGAGGGCAACGCAGTATTTT
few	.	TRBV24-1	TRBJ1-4	CATSDTGPNNEKLFF	TGTGCCACCAGTGACACCGGGCCCAATAATGAAAAACTGTTTTTT
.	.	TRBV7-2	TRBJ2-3	CASSLAWTSTDTQYF	TGTGCCAGCAGCTTAGCTTGGACTAGCACAGATACGCAGTATTTT
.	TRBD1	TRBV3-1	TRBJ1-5	CASSPSGQGINQPQHF	TGTGCCAGCAGCCCGTCGGGACAGGGGATCAATCAGCCCCAGCATTTT
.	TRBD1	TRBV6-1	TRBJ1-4	CASRPGQKYEKLFF	TGTGCCAGCAGGCCGGGACAGAAGTATGAAAAACTGTTTTTT
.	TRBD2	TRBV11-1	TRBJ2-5	CASSPTGTTGWYQETQYF	TGTGCCAGCAGCCCTACGGGGACTACCGGTTGGTACCAAGAGACCCAGTACTTC
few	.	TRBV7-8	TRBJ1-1	CASSLAIPNTEAFF	TGTGCCAGCAGCTTAGCGATTCCGAACACTGAAGCTTTCTTT
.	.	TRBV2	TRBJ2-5	CASSEASSGETQYF	TGTGCCAGCAGTGAAGCGAGTAGCGGAGAGACCCAGTACTTC
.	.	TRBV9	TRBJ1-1	CASSPRLAGDTEAFF	TGTGCCAGCAGCCCTCGATTGGCGGGGGACACTGAAGCTTTCTTT
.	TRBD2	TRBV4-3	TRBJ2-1	CASSQSSGRVGNEQFF	TGCGCCAGCAGCCAATCTAGCGGGAGAGTAGGCAATGAGCAGTTCTTC
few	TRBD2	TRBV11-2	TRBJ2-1	CASSVGTSGTGWLAYNEQFF	TGTGCCAGCAGCGTCGGGACTAGCGGGACCGGCTGGTTGGCCTACAATGAGCAGTTCTTC
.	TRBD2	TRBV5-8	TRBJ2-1	CASSIGLAVYNEQFF	TGTGCCAGCAGCATTGGACTAGCGGTGTACAATGAGCAGTTCTTC
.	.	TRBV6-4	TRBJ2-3	CASSDGRGGSTDTQYF	TGTGCCAGCAGTGACGGGAGAGGGGGTAGCACAGATACGCAGTATTTT
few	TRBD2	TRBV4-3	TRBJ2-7	CASSQGGTSGRYEQYF	TGCGCCAGCAGCCAAGGGGGAACTAGCGGGCGCTACGAGCAGTACTTC
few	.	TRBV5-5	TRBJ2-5	CASSLWTQETQYF	TGTGCCAGCAGCCTGTGGACACAAGAGACCCAGTACTTC
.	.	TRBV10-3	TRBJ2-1	CAITLPDNPSSYNEQFF	TGTGCCATCACCCTACCCGACAATCCCAGCTCCTACAATGAGCAGTTCTTC
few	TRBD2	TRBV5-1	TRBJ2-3	CASSLDGLAGADTQYF	TGCGCCAGCAGCTTGGATGGGCTAGCGGGGGCAGATACGCAGTATTTT
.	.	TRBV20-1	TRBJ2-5	CSTQKTKQETQYF	TGCAGTACTCAAAAGACAAAACAAGAGACCCAGTACTTC
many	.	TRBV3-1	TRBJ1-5	CASSPYGQPQHF	TGTGCCAGCAGCCCCTACGGTCAGCCCCAGCATTTT
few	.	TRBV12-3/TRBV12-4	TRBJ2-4	CASSSSDRSIYF	TGTGCCAGCAGTTCGTCTGACAGGAGTATCTACTTC
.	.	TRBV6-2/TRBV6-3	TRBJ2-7	CASEKAFDGAPLYEQYF	TGTGCCAGCGAGAAAGCGTTCGACGGGGCACCCCTCTACGAGCAGTACTTC
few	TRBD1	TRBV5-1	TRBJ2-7	CASSLGWTGTDEQYF	TGCGCCAGCAGCTTGGGTTGGACAGGGACGGACGAGCAGTACTTC
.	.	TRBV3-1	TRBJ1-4	CASTGPGEKLFF	TGTGCCAGCACAGGTCCGGGCGAAAAACTGTTTTTT